This T cell receptor beta chain derives from a study of monozygotic twins with inflammatory bowel disease. Notes on the study in general: IBD patients displayed reduced TCRbeta diversity (inverse Simpson) when set against healthy co-twins.

Germline CDR1 reads SNHLY; CDR2 reads FYNNEI. CDR3 length: 15 amino acids. TCRdb reprocessed the 5' RACE reads and stores each CDR3 protein as one record, lacking DNA. The table for this sample gives about 330,000 distinct CDR3 sequences. Points on this clonotype: Its antigen is unidentified.

Sample: blood. This TCR was sampled from a human donor with ulcerative colitis or Crohn's disease, or a healthy co-twin of an affected twin (not recorded which). The chain has TRBV2 and TRBJ2-1; checking the TCRdb D call of TRBD2 is not possible without DNA. The CDR3 spells CASSDHGAGYNEQFF.